These 4 T cell receptor beta chains came from one sample sequenced in a study of blood T cells in healthy people across ages. The authors ran a second PCR of about 6 to 11 cycles using a sample-barcoded 5' primer and a J-beta primer mix. TCRdb re-called the 5' RACE reads through MiXCR, storing one row per CDR3 protein. The data hold 540,000 or so distinct CDR3 sequences, with about 25% observed a single time. This sample was also put to use in a study of T cells of mothers and their children.

Sequencing was done on a sample of blood. The receptor set was obtained from a boy younger than 18 in good health.

This clonotype was picked up a small number of times. Given the absence of the conserved phenylalanine or tryptophan at the CDR3 end, a read error is likely. The limits of the CDR3 on the DNA are not certain, so only TCRdb's listed CDR3 is given. The rearrangement uses TRBV4-2 and TRBJ1-3. The germline V gene encodes CDR1 LGHNA and CDR2 YNFKEQ. The CDR3 adds up to 9 amino acids, both ends counted. The CDR3 spells CASSQEDIL.

As regards this clonotype: A much larger clonotype is one base distant, so this may be a read error. The V call is TRBV4-3, the J call TRBJ2-7; tentatively, D is TRBD2 (5 bases). The CDR3 covers 16 residues. Germline V lookup: CDR1 LGHNA, CDR2 YSLEER. The CDR3 sequence: CASSQELKRTTGEQCF. The CDR3 DNA reads TGCGCCAGCAGCCAGGAACTTAAGCGGACCACCGGGGAGCAGTGCTTC.

This clonotype has only a few counts. CDR3 amino acids: CASSIDGAGHQPQHF. The CDR3 nucleotides are TGTGCCAGTAGTATAGATGGGGCAGGGCACCAGCCCCAGCATTTT. V is TRBV19 and J is TRBJ1-5, with D perhaps matching TRBD1 (5 bases). Germline V CDR1 and CDR2: LNHDA, SQIVND (reference sequence). Deletions cut 0 bases from V and 7 bases from J, with 13 bases between. This CDR3 has 15 amino acids.

This chain links TRBV4-3 with TRBJ2-3, with 9 bases identical to TRBD1. The CDR3 has 19 amino acids. J was trimmed by 8 bases and V by 0 bases; bases with no gene match: 18. CDR1 LGHNA and CDR2 YSLEER come from the germline V gene. In DNA form, the CDR3 reads TGCGCCAGCAGCCAAGATGTTTGGGAGGACAGGGGCGGAGAAGTTACGCAGTATTTT. The encoded protein is CASSQDVWEDRGGEVTQYF.